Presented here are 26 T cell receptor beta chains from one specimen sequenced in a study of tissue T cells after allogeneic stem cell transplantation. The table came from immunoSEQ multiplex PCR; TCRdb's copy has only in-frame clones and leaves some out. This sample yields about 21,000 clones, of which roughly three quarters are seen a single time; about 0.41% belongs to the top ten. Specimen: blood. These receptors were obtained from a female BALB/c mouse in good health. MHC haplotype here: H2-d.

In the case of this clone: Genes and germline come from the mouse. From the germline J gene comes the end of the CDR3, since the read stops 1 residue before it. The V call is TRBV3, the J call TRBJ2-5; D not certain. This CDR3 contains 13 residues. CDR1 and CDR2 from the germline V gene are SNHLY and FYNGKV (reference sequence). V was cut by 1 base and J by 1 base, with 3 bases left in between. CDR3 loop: CASSLGYQDTQYF. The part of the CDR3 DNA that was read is TGTGCCAGCAGCTTAGGATACCAAGACACCCAGTAC.

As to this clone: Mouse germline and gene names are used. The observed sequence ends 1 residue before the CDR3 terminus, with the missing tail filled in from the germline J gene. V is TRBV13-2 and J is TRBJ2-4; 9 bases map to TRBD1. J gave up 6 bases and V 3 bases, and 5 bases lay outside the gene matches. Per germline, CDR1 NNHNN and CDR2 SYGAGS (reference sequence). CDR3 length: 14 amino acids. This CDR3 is CASGGSGTGNTLYF. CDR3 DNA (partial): TGTGCCAGCGGTGGTTCCGGGACAGGGAACACCTTGTAC.

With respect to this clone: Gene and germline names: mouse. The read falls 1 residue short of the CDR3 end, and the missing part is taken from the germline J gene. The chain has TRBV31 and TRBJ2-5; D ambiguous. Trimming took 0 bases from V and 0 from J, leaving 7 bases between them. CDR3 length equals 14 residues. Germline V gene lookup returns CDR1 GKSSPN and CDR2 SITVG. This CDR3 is CAWSLVGNQDTQYF. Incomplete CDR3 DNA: TGTGCCTGGAGTCTAGTGGGTAACCAAGACACCCAGTAC.

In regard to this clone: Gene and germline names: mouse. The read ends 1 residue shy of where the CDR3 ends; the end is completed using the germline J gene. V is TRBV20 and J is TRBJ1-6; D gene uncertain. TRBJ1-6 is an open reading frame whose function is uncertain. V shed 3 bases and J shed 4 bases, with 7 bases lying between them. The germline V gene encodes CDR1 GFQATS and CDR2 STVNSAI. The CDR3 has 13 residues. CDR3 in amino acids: CGASGIYNSPLYF. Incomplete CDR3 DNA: TGTGGTGCTAGTGGGATTTATAATTCGCCCCTCTAC.

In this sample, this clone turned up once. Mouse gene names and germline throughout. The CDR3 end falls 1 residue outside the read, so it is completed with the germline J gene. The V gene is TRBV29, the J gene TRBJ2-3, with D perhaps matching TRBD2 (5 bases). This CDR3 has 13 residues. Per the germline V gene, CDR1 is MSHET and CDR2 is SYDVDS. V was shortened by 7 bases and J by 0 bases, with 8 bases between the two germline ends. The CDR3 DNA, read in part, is TGTGCTAGCACCTGGGCTAGTGCAGAAACGCTGTAT. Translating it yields CASTWASAETLY. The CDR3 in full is CASTWASAETLYF.

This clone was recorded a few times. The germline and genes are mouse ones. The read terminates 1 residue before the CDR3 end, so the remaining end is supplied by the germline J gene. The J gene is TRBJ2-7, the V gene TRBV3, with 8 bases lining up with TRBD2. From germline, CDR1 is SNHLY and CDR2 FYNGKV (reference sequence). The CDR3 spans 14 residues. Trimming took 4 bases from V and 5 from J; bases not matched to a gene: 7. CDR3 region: CASSYLTGDDEQYF. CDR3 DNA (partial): TGTGCCAGCAGCTACCTGACTGGGGATGATGAACAGTAC.

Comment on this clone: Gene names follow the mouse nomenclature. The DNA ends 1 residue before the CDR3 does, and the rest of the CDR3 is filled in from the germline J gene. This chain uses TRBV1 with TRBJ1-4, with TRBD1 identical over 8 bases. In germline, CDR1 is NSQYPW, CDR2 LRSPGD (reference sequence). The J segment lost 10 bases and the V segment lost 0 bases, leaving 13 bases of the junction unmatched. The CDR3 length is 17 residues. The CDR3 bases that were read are TGCACCTGCAGTGCAGATCAAGGCAGGGGGCGAAGAGGAAGATTATTT. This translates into CTCSADQGRGRRGRLF. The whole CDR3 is CTCSADQGRGRRGRLFF.

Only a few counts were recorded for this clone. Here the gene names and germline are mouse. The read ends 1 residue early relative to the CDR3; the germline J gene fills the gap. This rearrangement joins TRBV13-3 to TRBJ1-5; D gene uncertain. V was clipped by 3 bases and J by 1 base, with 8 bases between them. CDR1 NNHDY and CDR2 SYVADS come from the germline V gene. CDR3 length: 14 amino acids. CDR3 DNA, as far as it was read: TGTGCCAGCAGTGGGACGAGAAACAACCAGGCTCCGCTT. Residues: CASSGTRNNQAPL. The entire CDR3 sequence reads CASSGTRNNQAPLF.

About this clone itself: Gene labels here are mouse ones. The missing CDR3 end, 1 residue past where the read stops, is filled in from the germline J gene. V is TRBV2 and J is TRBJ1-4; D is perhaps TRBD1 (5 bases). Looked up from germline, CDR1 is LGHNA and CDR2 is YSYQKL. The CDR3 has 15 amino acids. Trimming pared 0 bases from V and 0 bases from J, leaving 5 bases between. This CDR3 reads CASSQDRVSNERLFF. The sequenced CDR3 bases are TGTGCCAGCAGCCAAGACAGGGTTTCCAACGAAAGATTATTT.

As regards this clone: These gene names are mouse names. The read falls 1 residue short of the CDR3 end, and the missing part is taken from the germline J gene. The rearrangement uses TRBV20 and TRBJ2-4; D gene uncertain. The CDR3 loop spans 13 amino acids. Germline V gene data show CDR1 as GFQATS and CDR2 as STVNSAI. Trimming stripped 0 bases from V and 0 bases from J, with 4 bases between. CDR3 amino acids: CGARDSSQNTLYF. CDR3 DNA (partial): TGTGGTGCTAGGGACAGTAGTCAAAACACCTTGTAC.

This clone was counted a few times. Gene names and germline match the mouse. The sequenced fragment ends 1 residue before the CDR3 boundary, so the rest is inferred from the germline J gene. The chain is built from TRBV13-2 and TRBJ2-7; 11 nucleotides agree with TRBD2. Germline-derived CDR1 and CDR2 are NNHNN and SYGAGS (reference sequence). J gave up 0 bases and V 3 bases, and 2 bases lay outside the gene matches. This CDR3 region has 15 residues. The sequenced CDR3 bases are TGTGCCAGCGGTGGACTGGGGGGGGACTCCTATGAACAGTAC. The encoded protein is CASGGLGGDSYEQY. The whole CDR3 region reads CASGGLGGDSYEQYF.

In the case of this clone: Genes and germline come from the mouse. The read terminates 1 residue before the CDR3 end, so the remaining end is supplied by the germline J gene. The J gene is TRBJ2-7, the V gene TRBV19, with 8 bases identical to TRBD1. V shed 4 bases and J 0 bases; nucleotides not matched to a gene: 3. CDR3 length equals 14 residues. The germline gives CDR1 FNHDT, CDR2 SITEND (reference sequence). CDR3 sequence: CASSRQGSSYEQYF. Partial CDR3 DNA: TGTGCCAGCAGTCGACAGGGGAGCTCCTATGAACAGTAC.

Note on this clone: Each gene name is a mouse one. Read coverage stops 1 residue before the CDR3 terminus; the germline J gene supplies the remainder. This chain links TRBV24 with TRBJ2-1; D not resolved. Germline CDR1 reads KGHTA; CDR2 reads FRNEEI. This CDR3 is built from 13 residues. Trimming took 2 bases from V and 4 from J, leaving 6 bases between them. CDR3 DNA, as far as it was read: TGTGCCAGCAGTCTGGGCAAATATGCTGAGCAGTTC. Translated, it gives CASSLGKYAEQF. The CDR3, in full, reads CASSLGKYAEQFF.

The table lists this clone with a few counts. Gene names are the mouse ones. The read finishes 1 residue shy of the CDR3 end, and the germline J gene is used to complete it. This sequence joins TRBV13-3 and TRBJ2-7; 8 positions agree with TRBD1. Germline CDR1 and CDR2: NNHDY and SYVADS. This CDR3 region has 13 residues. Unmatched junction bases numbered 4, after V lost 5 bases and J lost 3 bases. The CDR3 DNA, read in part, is TGTGCCAGCAGCGGGACAGGTTTCTATGAACAGTAC. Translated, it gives CASSGTGFYEQY. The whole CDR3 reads CASSGTGFYEQYF.

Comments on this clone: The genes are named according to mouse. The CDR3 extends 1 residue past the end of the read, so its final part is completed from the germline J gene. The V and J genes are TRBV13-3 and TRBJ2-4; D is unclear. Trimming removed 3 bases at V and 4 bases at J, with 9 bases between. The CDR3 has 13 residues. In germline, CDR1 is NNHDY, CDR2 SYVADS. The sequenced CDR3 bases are TGTGCCAGCAGTGCCACGACAAAAAACACCTTGTAC. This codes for CASSATTKNTLY. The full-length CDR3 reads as CASSATTKNTLYF.

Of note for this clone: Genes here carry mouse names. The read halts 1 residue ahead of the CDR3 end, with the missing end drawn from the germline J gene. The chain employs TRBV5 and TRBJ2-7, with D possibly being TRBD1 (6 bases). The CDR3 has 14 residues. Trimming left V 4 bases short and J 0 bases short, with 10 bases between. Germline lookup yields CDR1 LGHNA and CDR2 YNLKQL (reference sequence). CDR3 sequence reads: CASSPGQSSYEQYF. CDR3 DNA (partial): TGTGCCAGCAGCCCCGGACAGAGCTCCTATGAACAGTAC.

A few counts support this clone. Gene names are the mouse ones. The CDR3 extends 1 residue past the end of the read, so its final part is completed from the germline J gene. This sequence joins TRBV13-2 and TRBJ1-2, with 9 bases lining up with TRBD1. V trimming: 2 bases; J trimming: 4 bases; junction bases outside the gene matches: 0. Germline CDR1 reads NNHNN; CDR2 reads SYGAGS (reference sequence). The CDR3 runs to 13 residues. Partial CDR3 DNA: TGTGCCAGCGGTGAGACAGGGGGCTCCGACTACACC. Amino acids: CASGETGGSDYT. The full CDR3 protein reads CASGETGGSDYTF.

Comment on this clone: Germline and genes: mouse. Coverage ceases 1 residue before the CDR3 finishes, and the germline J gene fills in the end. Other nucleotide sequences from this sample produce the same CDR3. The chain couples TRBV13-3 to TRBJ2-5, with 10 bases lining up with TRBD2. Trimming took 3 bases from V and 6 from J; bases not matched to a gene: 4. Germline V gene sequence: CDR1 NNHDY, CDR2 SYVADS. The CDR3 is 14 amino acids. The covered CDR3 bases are TGTGCCAGCAGTGGGGGACTGGGGAAGGACACCCAGTAC. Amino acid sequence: CASSGGLGKDTQY. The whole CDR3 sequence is CASSGGLGKDTQYF. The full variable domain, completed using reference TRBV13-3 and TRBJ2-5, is EAAVTQSPRSKVAVTGGKVTLSCHQTNNHDYMYWYRQDTGHGLRLIHYSYVADSTEKGDIPDGYKASRPSQENFSLILELASLSQTAVYFCASSGGLGKDTQYFGPGTRLLVL.

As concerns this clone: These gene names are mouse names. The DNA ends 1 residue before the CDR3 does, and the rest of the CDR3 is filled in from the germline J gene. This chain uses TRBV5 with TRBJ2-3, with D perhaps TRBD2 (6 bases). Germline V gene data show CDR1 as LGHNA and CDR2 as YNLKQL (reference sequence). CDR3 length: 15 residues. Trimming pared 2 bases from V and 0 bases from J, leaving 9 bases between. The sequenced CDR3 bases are TGTGCCAGCAGCCAATCCGGGACTAGTGCAGAAACGCTGTAT. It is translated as CASSQSGTSAETLY. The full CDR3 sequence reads CASSQSGTSAETLYF.

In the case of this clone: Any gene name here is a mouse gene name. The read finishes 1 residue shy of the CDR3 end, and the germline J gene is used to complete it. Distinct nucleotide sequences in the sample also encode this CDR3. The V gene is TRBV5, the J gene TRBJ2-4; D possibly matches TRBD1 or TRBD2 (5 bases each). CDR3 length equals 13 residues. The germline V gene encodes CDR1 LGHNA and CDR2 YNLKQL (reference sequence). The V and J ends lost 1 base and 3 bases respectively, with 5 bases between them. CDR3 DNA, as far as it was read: TGTGCCAGCAGCCAAGGGGGGCAAAACACCTTGTAC. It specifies CASSQGGQNTLY. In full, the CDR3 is CASSQGGQNTLYF.

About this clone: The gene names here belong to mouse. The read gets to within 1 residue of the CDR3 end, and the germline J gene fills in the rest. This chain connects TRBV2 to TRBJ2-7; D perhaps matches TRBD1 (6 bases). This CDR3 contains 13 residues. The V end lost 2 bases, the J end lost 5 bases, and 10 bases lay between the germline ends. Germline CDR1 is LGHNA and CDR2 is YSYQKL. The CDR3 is CASSQIQGNEQYF. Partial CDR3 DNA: TGTGCCAGCAGCCAAATACAGGGAAATGAACAGTAC.

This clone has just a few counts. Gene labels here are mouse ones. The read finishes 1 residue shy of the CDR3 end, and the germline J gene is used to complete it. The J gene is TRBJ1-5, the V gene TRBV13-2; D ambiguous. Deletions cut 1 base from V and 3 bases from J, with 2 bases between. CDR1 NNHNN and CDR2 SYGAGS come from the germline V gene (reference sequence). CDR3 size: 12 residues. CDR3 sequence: CASGDSNQAPLF. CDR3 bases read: TGTGCCAGCGGTGATTCCAACCAGGCTCCGCTT.

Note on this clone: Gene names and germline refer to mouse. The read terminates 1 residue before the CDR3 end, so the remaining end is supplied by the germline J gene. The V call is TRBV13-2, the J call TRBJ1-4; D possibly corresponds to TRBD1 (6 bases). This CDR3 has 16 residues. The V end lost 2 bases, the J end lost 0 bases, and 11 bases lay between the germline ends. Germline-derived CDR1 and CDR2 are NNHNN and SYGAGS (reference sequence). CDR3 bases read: TGTGCCAGCGGTGACGCGGGACAAATTTCCAACGAAAGATTATTT. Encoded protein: CASGDAGQISNERLF. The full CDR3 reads CASGDAGQISNERLFF.

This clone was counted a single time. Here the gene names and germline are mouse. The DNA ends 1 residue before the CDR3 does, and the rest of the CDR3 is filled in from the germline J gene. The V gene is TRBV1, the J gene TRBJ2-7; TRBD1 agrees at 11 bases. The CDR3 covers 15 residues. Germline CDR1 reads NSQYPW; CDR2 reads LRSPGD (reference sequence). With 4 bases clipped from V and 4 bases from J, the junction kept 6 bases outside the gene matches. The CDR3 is CTCSGAGTGGYEQYF. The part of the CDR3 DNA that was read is TGCACCTGCAGTGGCGCCGGGACAGGGGGATATGAACAGTAC. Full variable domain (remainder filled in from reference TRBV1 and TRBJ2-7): VTLLEQNPRWRLVPRGQAVNLRCILKNSQYPWMSWYQQDLQKQLQWLFTLRSPGDKEVKSLPGADYLATRVTDTELRLQVANMSQGRTLYCTCSGAGTGGYEQYFGPGTRLTVL.

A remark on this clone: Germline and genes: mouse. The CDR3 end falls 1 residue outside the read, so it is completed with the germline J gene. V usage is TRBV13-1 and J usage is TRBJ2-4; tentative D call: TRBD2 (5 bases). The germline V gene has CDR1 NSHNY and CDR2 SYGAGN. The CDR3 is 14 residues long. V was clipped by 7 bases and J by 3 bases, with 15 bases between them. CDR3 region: CASFGEARQNTLYF. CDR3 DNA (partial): TGTGCCAGCTTTGGGGAGGCGCGACAAAACACCTTGTAC.

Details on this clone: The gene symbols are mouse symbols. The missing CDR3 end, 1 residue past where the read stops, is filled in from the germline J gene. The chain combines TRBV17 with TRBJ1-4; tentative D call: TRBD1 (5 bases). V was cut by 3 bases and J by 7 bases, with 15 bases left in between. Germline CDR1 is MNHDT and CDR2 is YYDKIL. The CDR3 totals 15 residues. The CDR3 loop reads CASSSSQGGSERLFF. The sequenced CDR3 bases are TGTGCTAGCAGTAGTTCCCAGGGTGGAAGCGAAAGATTATTT.